Listed below are T cell receptor beta chains from one sample, sequenced in a study of monozygotic twins with inflammatory bowel disease. Using the 5' RACE reads, TCRdb records one entry per CDR3 protein without DNA. The sample has 400,000 to 500,000 distinct CDR3 sequences, and its top ten clones hold 2% to 2.5%. Sequences were obtained from blood. The receptors here all came from a human donor with ulcerative colitis or Crohn's disease, or a healthy co-twin of an affected twin (not recorded which). Both conserved end residues are part of each CDR3. Fields, in order: J gene, V gene, CDR3 protein.

J: TRBJ2-5
V: TRBV20-1
CDR3: CSAKDVTRPQETQYF

J: TRBJ2-3
V: TRBV20-1
CDR3: CSANVGSTDTQYF

J: TRBJ2-7
V: TRBV30
CDR3: CAWSPGSHEQYF

J: TRBJ2-7
V: TRBV28
CDR3: CASSPQVAVSYEQYF

J: TRBJ2-7
V: TRBV18
CDR3: CASSPVTGTAPYF

J: TRBJ1-1
V: TRBV6-2/TRBV6-3
CDR3: CASSYFPTEAFF

J: TRBJ2-1
V: TRBV10-3
CDR3: CAISPDPYNEQFF

J: TRBJ2-5
V: TRBV5-1
CDR3: CASRGTGGGETQYF

J: TRBJ2-6
V: TRBV5-1
CDR3: CASSIEGANVLTF

J: TRBJ2-3
V: TRBV5-1
CDR3: CASSLGLAESTDTQYF

J: TRBJ2-7
V: TRBV7-9
CDR3: CASSLGPGAYEQYF

J: TRBJ2-1
V: TRBV10-3
CDR3: CAISESLAGGNEQFF

J: TRBJ2-7
V: TRBV5-4
CDR3: CASSLPGAAQGNEQYF

J: TRBJ2-1
V: TRBV4-3
CDR3: CASSHTSGRGYNEQFF

J: TRBJ1-3
V: TRBV2
CDR3: CASRAPGSNSGNTIYF

J: TRBJ2-1
V: TRBV10-3
CDR3: CAISPAGDEQFF

J: TRBJ1-5
V: TRBV6-2/TRBV6-3
CDR3: CASSLRTGINQPQHF

J: TRBJ1-2
V: TRBV28
CDR3: CASSAGTQANYGYTF

J: TRBJ2-3
V: TRBV28
CDR3: CASSSGTSGSRGTDTQYF

J: TRBJ1-4
V: TRBV9
CDR3: CASGQGGEKLFF

J: TRBJ1-4
V: TRBV4-1
CDR3: CASSQVGDRVLFF

J: TRBJ2-1
V: TRBV20-1
CDR3: CSASPDGTSSYNEQFF

J: TRBJ2-2
V: TRBV20-1
CDR3: CSARAPAVNTGELFF

J: TRBJ2-3
V: TRBV11-2
CDR3: CASSFGGPGDTQYF

J: TRBJ2-1
V: TRBV14
CDR3: CASSLQGAVYNEQFF

J: TRBJ2-1
V: TRBV19
CDR3: CASSAERGALEEQFF

J: TRBJ2-1
V: TRBV5-1
CDR3: CASSLGGALMNEQFF

J: TRBJ2-3
V: TRBV20-1
CDR3: CSAKPLSGDTQYF

J: TRBJ1-2
V: TRBV14
CDR3: CASSPPRFDYGYTF

J: TRBJ2-1
V: TRBV24-1
CDR3: CATSVGGEQFF

J: TRBJ2-2
V: TRBV19
CDR3: CASTPHRDTGELFF

J: TRBJ1-1
V: TRBV7-9
CDR3: CASSLGQVEAFF

J: TRBJ2-3
V: TRBV28
CDR3: CASSLGGGAGTDTQYF

J: TRBJ2-5
V: TRBV5-4
CDR3: CASSDVEVGETQYF

J: TRBJ1-1
V: TRBV12-3/TRBV12-4
CDR3: CASSTHQGNTEAFF

J: TRBJ2-7
V: TRBV29-1
CDR3: CSAAGTSGSTYEQYF

J: TRBJ1-1
V: TRBV28
CDR3: CASSSGQGWTEAFF

J: TRBJ2-1
V: TRBV2
CDR3: CASSEGLAGIREQFF

J: TRBJ2-3
V: TRBV7-9
CDR3: CASSSGTSGDPRTQYF

J: TRBJ2-5
V: TRBV5-1
CDR3: CASSSGGPGAQETQYF

J: TRBJ2-3
V: TRBV3-1
CDR3: CASSRTGEILDTQYF

J: TRBJ2-3
V: TRBV23-1
CDR3: CAIGTSGPDTQYF

J: TRBJ2-3
V: TRBV28
CDR3: CASSRLGSTDTQYF

J: TRBJ2-2
V: TRBV28
CDR3: CASSFGLAGLSRGELFF

J: TRBJ1-2
V: TRBV7-9
CDR3: CASSLRTGNYGYTF

J: TRBJ2-5
V: TRBV15
CDR3: CATSREKRREETQYF

J: TRBJ1-2
V: TRBV3-1
CDR3: CASSQGSGTGTVGYTF

J: TRBJ2-5
V: TRBV20-1
CDR3: CSAAPLAGSQETQYF

J: TRBJ1-6
V: TRBV6-1
CDR3: CASTPDRTYNSPLHF

J: TRBJ1-3
V: TRBV20-1
CDR3: CSAGLEVSGNTIYF

J: TRBJ1-2
V: TRBV5-1
CDR3: CASTRPDRPGMGYTF

J: TRBJ2-1
V: TRBV2
CDR3: CASSPHDEQFF

J: TRBJ2-1
V: TRBV27
CDR3: CASSGLAGGGNEQFF